This TCR beta chain was observed in a study of T cell responses to AZD1222 COVID-19 vaccine. V lost 2 bases to trimming and J lost 6 bases, with 10 bases between them. Germline V gene data show CDR1 as SGHAT and CDR2 as FQNNGV. The CDR3 loop spans 14 amino acids. Produced via immunoSEQ multiplex PCR; TCRdb's table is partial and in-frame only. The sample carries about 150,000 clones, less than 95% recorded once. The chain couples TRBV11-2 to TRBJ2-2; D not certain. The clonotype comes from an adult in good health. The sequencing used peripheral blood, collected on day 0 of AZD1222 vaccination. The CDR3 region is CASSLLLDAGELFF. The CDR3 nucleotides read TGTGCCAGCAGCTTACTTCTCGACGCCGGGGAGCTGTTTTTT.